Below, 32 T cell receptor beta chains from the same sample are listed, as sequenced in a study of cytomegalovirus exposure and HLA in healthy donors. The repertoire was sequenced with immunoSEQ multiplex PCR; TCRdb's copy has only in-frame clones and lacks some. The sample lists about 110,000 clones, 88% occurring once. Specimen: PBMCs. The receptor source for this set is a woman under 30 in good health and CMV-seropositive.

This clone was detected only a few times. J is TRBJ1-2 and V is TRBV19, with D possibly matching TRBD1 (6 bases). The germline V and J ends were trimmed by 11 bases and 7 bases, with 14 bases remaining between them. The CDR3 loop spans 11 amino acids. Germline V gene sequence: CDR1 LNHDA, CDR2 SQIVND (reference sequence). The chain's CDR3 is CASKQGSGYTF. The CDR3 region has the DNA TGTGCCTCTAAACAGGGCTCTGGCTACACCTTC.

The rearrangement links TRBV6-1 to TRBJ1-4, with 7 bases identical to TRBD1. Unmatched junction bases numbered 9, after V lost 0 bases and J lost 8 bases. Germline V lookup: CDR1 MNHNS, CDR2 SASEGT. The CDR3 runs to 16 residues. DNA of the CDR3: TGTGCCAGCAGTGAAGCCCTTGACAGGGTCGACGAAAAACTGTTTTTT. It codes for CASSEALDRVDEKLFF.

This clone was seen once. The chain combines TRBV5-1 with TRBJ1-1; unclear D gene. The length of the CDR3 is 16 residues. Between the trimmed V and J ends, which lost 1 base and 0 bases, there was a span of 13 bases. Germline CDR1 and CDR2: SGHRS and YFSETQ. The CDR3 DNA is TGCGCCAGCAGCTTGCAACCGGCCGGGGTGAACACTGAAGCTTTCTTT. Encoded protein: CASSLQPAGVNTEAFF.

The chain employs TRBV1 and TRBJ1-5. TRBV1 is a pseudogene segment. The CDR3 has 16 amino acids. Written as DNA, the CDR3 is TGCACCAGCAGCCATGGATTCAGGAGGGTCAATCAGCCCCAGCATTTT. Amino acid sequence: CTSSHGFRRVNQPQHF.

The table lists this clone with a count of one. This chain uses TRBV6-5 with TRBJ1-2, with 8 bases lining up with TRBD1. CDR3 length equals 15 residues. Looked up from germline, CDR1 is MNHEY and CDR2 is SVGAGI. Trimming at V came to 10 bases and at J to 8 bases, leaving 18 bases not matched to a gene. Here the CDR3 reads CATTPDRALYGGYTF. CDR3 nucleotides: TGTGCCACGACCCCGGACAGGGCATTATACGGGGGCTACACCTTC.

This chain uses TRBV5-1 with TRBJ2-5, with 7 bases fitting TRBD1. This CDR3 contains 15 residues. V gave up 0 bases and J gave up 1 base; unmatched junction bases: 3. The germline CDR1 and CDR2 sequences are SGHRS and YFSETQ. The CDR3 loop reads CASSLDWDSQETQYF. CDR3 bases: TGCGCCAGCAGCTTGGATTGGGACAGCCAAGAGACCCAGTACTTC.

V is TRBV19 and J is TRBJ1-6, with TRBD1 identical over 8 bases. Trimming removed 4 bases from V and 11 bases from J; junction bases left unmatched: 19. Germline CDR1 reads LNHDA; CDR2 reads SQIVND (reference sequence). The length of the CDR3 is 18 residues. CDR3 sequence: CASSTTGGKWRSWAPLHF. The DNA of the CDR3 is TGTGCCAGTAGTACCACAGGGGGAAAATGGAGAAGCTGGGCACCCCTCCACTTT.

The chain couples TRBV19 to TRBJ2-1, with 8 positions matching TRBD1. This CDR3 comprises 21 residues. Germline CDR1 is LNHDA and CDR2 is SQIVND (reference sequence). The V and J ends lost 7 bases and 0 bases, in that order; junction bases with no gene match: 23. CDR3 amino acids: CASIGSGTGKGGYSSYNEQFF. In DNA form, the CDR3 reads TGTGCCAGTATTGGTTCCGGGACAGGCAAAGGGGGTTATAGCTCCTACAATGAGCAGTTCTTC.

The CDR3 loop reads CASSLDSISYNEQFF. In DNA, the CDR3 is TGTGCCAGCAGCTTAGACAGCATCTCCTACAATGAGCAGTTCTTC. The chain recombines TRBV5-8 with TRBJ2-1, with D tentatively TRBD1 (5 bases). Germline CDR1 SGHTS, CDR2 YDEGEE. Trimming took off 2 bases at V and 0 bases at J, with 9 bases between the two ends. CDR3 length equals 15 residues.

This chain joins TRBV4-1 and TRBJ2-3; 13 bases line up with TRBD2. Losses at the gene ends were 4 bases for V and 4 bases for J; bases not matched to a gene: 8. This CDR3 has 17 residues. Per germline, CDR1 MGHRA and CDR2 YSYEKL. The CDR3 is CASSRTGTSGVADTQYF. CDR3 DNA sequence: TGCGCCAGCAGCCGGACCGGGACTAGCGGGGTTGCAGATACGCAGTATTTT.

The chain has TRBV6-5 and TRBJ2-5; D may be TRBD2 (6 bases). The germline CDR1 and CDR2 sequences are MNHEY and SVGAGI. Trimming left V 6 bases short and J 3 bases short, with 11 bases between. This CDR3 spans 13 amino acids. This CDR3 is CASSRGTEETQYF. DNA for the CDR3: TGTGCCAGCAGCCGTGGGACTGAAGAGACCCAGTACTTC.

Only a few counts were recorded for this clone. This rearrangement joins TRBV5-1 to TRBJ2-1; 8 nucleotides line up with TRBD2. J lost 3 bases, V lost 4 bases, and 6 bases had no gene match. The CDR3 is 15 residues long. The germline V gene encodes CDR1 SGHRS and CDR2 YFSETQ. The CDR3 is CASSQSGTSYNEQFF. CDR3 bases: TGCGCCAGCAGCCAGTCCGGGACTAGCTACAATGAGCAGTTCTTC.

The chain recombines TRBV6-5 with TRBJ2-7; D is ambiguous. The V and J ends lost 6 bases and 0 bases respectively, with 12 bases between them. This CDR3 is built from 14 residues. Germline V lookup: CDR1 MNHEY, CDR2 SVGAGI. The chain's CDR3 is CASSRAGSSYEQYV. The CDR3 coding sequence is TGTGCCAGCAGCCGCGCCGGGTCCTCCTACGAGCAGTACGTC.

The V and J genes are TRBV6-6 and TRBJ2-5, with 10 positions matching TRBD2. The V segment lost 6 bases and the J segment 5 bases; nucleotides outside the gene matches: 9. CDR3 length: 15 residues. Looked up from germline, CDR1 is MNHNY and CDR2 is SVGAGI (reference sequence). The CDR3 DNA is TGTGCCAGCAGCTCCGGACTAGCGGTGAGGGAGACCCAGTACTTC. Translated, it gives CASSSGLAVRETQYF.

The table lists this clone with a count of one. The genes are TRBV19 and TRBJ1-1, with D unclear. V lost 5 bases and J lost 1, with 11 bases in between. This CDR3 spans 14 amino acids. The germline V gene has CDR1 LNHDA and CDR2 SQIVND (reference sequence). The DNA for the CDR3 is TGTGCCAGTAGTTTCGCAGGCTCGAACACTGAAGCTTTCTTT. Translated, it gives CASSFAGSNTEAFF.

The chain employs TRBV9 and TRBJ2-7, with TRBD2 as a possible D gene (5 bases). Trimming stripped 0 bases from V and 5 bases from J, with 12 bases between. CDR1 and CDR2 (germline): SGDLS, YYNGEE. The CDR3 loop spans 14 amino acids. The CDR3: CASSVGPGSNEQYF. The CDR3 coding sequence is TGTGCCAGCAGCGTAGGGCCGGGGTCGAACGAGCAGTACTTC.

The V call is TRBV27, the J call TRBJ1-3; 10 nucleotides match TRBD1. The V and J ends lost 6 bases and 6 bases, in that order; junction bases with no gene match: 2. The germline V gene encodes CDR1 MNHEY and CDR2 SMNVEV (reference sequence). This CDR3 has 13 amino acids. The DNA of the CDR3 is TGTGCCAGCAGGGGGACAGGGGAAAACACCATATATTTT. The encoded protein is CASRGTGENTIYF.

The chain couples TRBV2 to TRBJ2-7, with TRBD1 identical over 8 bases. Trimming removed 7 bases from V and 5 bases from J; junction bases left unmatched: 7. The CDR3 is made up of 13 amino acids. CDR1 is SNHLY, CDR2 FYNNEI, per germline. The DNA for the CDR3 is TGTGCCAGCAAAAAGGGACAGGTAAACGAGCAGTACGTC. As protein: CASKKGQVNEQYV.

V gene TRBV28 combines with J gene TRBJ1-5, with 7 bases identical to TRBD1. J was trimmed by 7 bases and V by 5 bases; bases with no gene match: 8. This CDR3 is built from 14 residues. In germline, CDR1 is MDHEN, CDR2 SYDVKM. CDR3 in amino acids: CASSDTGEGQPQHF. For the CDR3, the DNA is TGTGCCAGCAGTGATACAGGGGAAGGGCAGCCCCAGCATTTT.

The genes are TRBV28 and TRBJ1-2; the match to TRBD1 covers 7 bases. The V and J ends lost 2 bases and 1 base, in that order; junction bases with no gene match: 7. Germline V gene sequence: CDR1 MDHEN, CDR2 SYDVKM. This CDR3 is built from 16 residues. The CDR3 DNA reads TGTGCCAGCAGTTTAGTCAGGGGGAGTAGTAACTATGGCTACACCTTC. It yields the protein CASSLVRGSSNYGYTF.

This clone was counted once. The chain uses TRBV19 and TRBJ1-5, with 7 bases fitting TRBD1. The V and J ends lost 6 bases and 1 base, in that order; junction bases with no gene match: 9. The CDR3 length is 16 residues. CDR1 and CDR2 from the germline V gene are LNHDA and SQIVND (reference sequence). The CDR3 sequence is CASSPILDRSNQPQHF. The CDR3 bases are TGTGCCAGTAGCCCCATCTTGGACAGGAGCAATCAGCCCCAGCATTTT. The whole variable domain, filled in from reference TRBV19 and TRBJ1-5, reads DGGITQSPKYLFRKEGQNVTLSCEQNLNHDAMYWYRQDPGQGLRLIYYSQIVNDFQKGDIAEGYSVSREKKESFPLTVTSAQKNPTAFYLCASSPILDRSNQPQHFGDGTRLSIL.

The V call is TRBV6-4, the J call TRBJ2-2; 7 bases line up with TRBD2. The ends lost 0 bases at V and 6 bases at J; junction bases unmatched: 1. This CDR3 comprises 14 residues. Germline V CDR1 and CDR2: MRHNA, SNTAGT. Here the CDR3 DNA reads TGTGCCAGCAGTGACTCGAGCGGGGCCGGGGAGCTGTTTTTT. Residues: CASSDSSGAGELFF.

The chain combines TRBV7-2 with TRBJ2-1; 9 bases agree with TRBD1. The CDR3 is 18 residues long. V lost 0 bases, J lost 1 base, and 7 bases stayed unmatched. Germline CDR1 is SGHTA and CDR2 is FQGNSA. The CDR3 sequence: CASSLAQGTGSSYNEQFF. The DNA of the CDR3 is TGTGCCAGCAGCTTAGCGCAGGGGACAGGGTCATCCTACAATGAGCAGTTCTTC.

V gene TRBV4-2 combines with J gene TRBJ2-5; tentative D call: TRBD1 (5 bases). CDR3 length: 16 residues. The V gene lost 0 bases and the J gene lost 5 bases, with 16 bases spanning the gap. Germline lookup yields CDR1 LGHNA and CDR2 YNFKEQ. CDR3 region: CASSQDPGRLGETQYF. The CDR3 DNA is TGTGCCAGCAGCCAAGATCCAGGGCGTCTGGGGGAGACCCAGTACTTC.

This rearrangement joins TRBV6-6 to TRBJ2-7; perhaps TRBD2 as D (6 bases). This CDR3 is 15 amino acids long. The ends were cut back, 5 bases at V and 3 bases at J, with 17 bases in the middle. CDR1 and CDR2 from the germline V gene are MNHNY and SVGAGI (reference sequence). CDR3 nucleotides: TGTGCCAGCAGTCTCGGTAATGGCGGGGACTACGAGCAGTACGTC. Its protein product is CASSLGNGGDYEQYV.

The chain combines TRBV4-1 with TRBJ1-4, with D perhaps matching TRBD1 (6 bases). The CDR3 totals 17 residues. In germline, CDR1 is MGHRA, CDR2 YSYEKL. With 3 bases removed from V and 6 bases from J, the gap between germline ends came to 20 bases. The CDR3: CASSQGAPQITYEKLFF. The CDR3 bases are TGCGCCAGCAGCCAGGGGGCTCCTCAAATCACGTATGAAAAACTGTTTTTT.

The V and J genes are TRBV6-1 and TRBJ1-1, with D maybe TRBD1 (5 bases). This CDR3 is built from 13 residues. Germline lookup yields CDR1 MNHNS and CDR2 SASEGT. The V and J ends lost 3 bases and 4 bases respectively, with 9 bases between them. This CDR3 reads CASSEQGSTEAFF. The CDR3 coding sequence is TGTGCCAGCAGTGAGCAGGGTTCCACTGAAGCTTTCTTT.

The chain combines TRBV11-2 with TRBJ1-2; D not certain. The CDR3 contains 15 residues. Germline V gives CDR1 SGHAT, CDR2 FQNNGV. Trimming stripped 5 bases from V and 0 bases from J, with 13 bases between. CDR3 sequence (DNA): TGTGCCAGCAGCCCCGGCGGAGGAGCTAACTATGGCTACACCTTC. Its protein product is CASSPGGGANYGYTF.

The CDR3 loop is CASSPGQALYYGYTF. The CDR3 coding sequence is TGTGCCAGCAGCCCAGGACAGGCGCTCTACTATGGCTACACCTTC. The chain joins TRBV13 to TRBJ1-2; 7 positions match TRBD1. CDR3 size: 15 residues. Germline-derived CDR1 and CDR2 are PRHDT and FYEKMQ (reference sequence). The ends lost 5 bases at V and 3 bases at J; junction bases unmatched: 9. Together with reference TRBV13 and TRBJ1-2, the CDR3 gives the full variable domain: AAGVIQSPRHLIKEKRETATLKCYPIPRHDTVYWYQQGPGQDPQFLISFYEKMQSDKGSIPDRFSAQQFSDYHSELNMSSLELGDSALYFCASSPGQALYYGYTFGSGTRLTVV.

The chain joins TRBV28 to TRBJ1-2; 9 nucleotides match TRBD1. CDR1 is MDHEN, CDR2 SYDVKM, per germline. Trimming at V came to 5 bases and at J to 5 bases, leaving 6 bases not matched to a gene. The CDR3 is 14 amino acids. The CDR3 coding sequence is TGTGCCAGCAGTCTAACGGACAGGGGTTATGGCTACACCTTC. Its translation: CASSLTDRGYGYTF.

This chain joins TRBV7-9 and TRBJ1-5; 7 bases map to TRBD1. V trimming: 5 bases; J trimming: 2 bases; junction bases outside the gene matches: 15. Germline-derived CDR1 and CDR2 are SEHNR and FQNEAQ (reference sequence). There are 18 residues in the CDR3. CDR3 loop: CASSPRATGDDGNQPQHF. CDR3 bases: TGTGCCAGCAGCCCACGGGCCACAGGGGATGACGGCAATCAGCCCCAGCATTTT. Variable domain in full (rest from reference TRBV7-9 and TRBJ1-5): DTGVSQNPRHKITKRGQNVTFRCDPISEHNRLYWYRQTLGQGPEFLTYFQNEAQLEKSRLLSDRFSAERPKGSFSTLEIQRTEQGDSAMYLCASSPRATGDDGNQPQHFGDGTRLSIL.

DNA of the CDR3: TGTGCCAGCAGCTCCCGACTGACAGGAACCTACGAGCAGTACTTC. This encodes CASSSRLTGTYEQYF. The chain carries TRBV7-2 and TRBJ2-7; a possible D gene is TRBD1 (6 bases). The CDR3 runs 15 residues. V was cut by 4 bases and J by 2 bases, with 15 bases left in between. Germline values: CDR1 SGHTA, CDR2 FQGNSA.